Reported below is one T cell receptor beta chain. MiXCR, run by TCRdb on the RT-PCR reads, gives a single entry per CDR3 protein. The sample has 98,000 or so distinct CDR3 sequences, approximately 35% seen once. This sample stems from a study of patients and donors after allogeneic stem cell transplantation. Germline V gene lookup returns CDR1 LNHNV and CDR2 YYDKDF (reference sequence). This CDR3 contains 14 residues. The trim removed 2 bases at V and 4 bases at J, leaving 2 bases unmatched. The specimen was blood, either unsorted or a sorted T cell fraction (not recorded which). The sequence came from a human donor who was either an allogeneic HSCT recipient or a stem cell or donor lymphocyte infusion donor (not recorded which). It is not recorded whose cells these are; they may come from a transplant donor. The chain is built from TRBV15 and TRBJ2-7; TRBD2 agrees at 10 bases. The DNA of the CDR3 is TGTGCCACCAGCAGACTAGCGGGGGCTTACGAGCAGTACTTC. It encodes CATSRLAGAYEQYF.